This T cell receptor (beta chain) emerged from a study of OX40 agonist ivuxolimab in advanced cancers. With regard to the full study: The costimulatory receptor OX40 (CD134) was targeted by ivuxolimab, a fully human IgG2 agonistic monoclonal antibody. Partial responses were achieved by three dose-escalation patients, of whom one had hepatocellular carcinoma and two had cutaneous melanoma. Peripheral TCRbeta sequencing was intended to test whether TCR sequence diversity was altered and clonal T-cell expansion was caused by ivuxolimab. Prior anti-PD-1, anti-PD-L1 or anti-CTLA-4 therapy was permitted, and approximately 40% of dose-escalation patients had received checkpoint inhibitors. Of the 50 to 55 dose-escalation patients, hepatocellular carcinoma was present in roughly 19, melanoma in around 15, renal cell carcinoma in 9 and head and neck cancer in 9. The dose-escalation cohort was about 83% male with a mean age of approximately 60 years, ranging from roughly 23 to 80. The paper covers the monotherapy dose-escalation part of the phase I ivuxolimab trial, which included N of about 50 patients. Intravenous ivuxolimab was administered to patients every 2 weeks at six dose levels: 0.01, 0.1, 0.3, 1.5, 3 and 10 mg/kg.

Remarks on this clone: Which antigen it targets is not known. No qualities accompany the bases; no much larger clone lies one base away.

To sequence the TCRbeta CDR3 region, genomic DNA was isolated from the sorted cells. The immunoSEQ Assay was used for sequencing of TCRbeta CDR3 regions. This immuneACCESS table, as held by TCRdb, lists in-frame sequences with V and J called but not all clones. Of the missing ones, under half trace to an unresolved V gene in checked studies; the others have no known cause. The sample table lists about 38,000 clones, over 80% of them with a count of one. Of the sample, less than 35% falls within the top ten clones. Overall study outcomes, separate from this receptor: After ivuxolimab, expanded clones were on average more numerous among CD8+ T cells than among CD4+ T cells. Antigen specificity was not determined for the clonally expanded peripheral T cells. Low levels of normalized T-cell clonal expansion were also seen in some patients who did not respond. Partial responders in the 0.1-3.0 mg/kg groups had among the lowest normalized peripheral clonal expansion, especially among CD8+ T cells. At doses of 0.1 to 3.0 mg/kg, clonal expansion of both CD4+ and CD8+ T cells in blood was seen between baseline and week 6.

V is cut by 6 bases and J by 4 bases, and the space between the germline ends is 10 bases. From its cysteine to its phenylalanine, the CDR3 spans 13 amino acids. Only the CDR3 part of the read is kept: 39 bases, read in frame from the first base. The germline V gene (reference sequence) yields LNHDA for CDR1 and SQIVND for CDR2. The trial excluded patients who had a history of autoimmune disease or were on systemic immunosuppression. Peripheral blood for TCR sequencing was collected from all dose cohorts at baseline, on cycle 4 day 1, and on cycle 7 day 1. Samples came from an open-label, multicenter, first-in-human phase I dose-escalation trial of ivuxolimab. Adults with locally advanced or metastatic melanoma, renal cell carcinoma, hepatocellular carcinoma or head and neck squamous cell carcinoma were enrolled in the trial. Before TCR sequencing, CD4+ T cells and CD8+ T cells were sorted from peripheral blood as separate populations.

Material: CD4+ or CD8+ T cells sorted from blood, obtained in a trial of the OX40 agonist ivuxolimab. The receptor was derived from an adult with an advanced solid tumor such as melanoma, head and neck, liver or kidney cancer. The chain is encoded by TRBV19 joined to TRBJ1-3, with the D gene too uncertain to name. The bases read TGTGCCAGTAGCTTGGATTCAGGAAACACCATATATTTT. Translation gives CASSLDSGNTIYF.